The following is a T cell receptor beta chain sequence with its context. Its antigen is unidentified. Germline lookup yields CDR1 SGHTA and CDR2 FQGNSA. Trimming stripped 5 bases from V and 0 bases from J, with 13 bases between. The CDR3 has 15 residues. Amplification from RNA transcripts yielded the TCR beta CDR3 regions. The first round was an RT-PCR with HTBI primers, and the second round was a multiplex PCR. Each CDR3 protein is one row after TCRdb ran MiXCR on the multiplex PCR reads. The sample lists about 210,000 distinct CDR3 sequences; about 32% were seen once. Under 3 months in duration, the ophthalmopathy in affected donors had moderate-to-severe activity, CAS ≥3 and NOSPECS ≥4. Ineligible for inclusion were patients with other autoimmune diseases, uncontrolled infections, pregnancy or lactation. Clinical symptoms, serum thyroxine, TRAb, thyroid ultrasound and orbital computed tomography formed the basis of diagnosis.

The data are from a study of Graves' ophthalmopathy and Graves' hyperthyroidism. Points from the study as a whole: This model predicted ophthalmopathy progression (sensitivity 60% to 71%, specificity 72.22%).

The source material was peripheral blood. The receptor was derived from a man aged 50-59 years with Graves' ophthalmopathy. This chain connects TRBV7-2 to TRBJ1-2; D is possibly TRBD1 (6 bases). The CDR3 bases are TGTGCCAGCAGCACGCGACAGGCAGCTAACTATGGCTACACCTTC. This codes for CASSTRQAANYGYTF.